Listed below are T cell receptor beta chains from one sample, sequenced in a study of blood T cell repertoires in COVID-19. Measured with immunoSEQ multiplex PCR; TCRdb has only the in-frame clones, and not every one. The table has a few hundred thousand clones, roughly 82% seen once. The sample was peripheral blood. These receptors were obtained from a woman aged 40-49 years who had recovered from COVID-19. CDR3s include the opening cysteine and the closing phenylalanine or tryptophan. The D gene is left open where the match is weak. Clone size is given for some rows only: seen once, a few or many times, or a class if the clone is expanded.

j_call	d_call	v_call	clone_size	cdr3_aa	cdr3_nt
TRBJ2-7	TRBD1	TRBV5-4	NA	CASTDRGNEQYF	TGTGCTTCAACGGACAGGGGGAACGAGCAGTACTTC
TRBJ2-7	TRBD2	TRBV6-5	NA	CAIRPGGGTDEQYF	TGTGCCATCAGACCGGGCGGGGGGACTGACGAGCAGTACTTC
TRBJ1-1	TRBD1	TRBV19	NA	CASSSYKGTGLDTEAFF	TGTGCCAGTAGTTCTTATAAAGGGACAGGGTTAGACACTGAAGCTTTCTTT
TRBJ2-7	NA	TRBV5-1	NA	CASSGQGKSFYEQYF	TGCGCCAGCAGCGGGCAGGGGAAGTCCTTCTACGAGCAGTACTTC
TRBJ2-1	TRBD1	TRBV9	NA	CASSDGPGQGANEQFF	TGTGCCAGCAGCGACGGACCGGGACAGGGGGCGAATGAGCAGTTCTTC
TRBJ2-3	NA	TRBV5-4	NA	CASASETNTDTQYF	TGTGCCAGCGCCTCAGAAACGAACACAGATACGCAGTATTTT
TRBJ1-2	NA	TRBV5-1	once	CASSQTGNYGYTF	TGCGCCAGCAGCCAAACAGGGAACTATGGCTACACCTTC
TRBJ2-3	TRBD1	TRBV5-4	NA	CASGGQGALDTQYF	TGTGCCAGCGGGGGACAGGGGGCGTTGGATACGCAGTATTTT
TRBJ1-2	NA	TRBV29-1	NA	CSVDNLLDYGYTF	TGCAGCGTTGATAATCTATTGGACTATGGCTACACCTTC
TRBJ2-2	TRBD2	TRBV9	NA	CASSPREGGELFF	TGTGCCAGCAGCCCCCGGGAGGGAGGGGAGCTGTTTTTT
TRBJ2-5	NA	TRBV5-1	NA	CASSWGGASRETQYF	TGCGCCAGCAGCTGGGGGGGGGCTAGTCGAGAGACCCAGTACTTC
TRBJ2-2	TRBD2	TRBV27	NA	CASSFLAENTGELFF	TGTGCCAGCAGTTTCCTAGCGGAGAACACCGGGGAGCTGTTTTTT
TRBJ1-1	TRBD1	TRBV2	NA	CASSVGQGDTEAFF	TGTGCCAGCAGTGTGGGACAGGGGGACACTGAAGCTTTCTTT
TRBJ1-1	NA	TRBV3-1/TRBV3-2	NA	CASSQAGTLTEAFF	TGTGCCAGCAGCCAAGCAGGGACTCTCACTGAAGCTTTCTTT
TRBJ2-7	TRBD2	TRBV7-2	NA	CASSLRGGSSYEQYF	TGTGCCAGCAGCTTACGCGGGGGGAGCTCCTACGAGCAGTACTTC
TRBJ1-2	NA	TRBV6-5	NA	CASTLAPGNYGYTF	TGTGCCAGCACCTTGGCCCCGGGGAACTATGGCTACACCTTC
TRBJ2-3	NA	TRBV4-3	NA	CASSQALARDTDTQYF	TGCGCCAGCAGCCAAGCCCTAGCGAGGGACACAGATACGCAGTATTTT
TRBJ2-1	TRBD1	TRBV5-1	NA	CASSLTGASYNEQFF	TGCGCCAGCAGCTTGACAGGGGCGTCCTACAATGAGCAGTTCTTC
TRBJ2-7	NA	TRBV24-1	NA	CATTPAEGAGEQYF	TGTGCCACCACCCCGGCGGAGGGGGCTGGCGAGCAGTACTTC
TRBJ1-2	NA	TRBV4-2	NA	CASSQDGQLYGYTF	TGTGCCAGCAGCCAAGATGGACAGCTTTATGGCTACACCTTC
TRBJ2-1	NA	TRBV2	once	CASSVVSAYNEQFF	TGTGCCAGCAGTGTTGTGTCTGCGTACAATGAGCAGTTCTTC
TRBJ1-5	TRBD1	TRBV19	NA	CASSIRTGNQPQHF	TGTGCCAGTAGTATACGGACAGGGAATCAGCCCCAGCATTTT
TRBJ2-1	NA	TRBV6-6	once	CASSYSMQRDNEQFF	TGTGCCAGCAGTTACTCGATGCAGAGGGACAATGAGCAGTTCTTC
TRBJ1-6	NA	TRBV19	NA	CASSNLGSSYNSPLHF	TGTGCCAGTAGCAACCTCGGGAGCTCCTATAATTCACCCCTCCACTTT
TRBJ1-5	NA	TRBV7-2	NA	CASSFRGRDQPQHF	TGTGCCAGCAGCTTTAGGGGCCGGGATCAGCCCCAGCATTTT
TRBJ1-1	NA	TRBV7-2	NA	CASSLLGQGLGTEAFF	TGTGCCAGCAGCCTCCTCGGGCAGGGTTTGGGTACTGAAGCTTTCTTT
TRBJ2-7	TRBD1	TRBV13	NA	CASSLPGTGSEQYF	TGTGCCAGCAGCTTACCTGGGACAGGGAGTGAGCAGTACTTC
TRBJ1-2	NA	TRBV14	NA	CASSQNRNYGYTF	TGTGCCAGCAGCCAAAACAGAAACTATGGCTACACCTTC
TRBJ2-3	NA	TRBV30	NA	CAWGRDTQYF	TGTGCCTGGGGTCGGGATACGCAGTATTTT
TRBJ2-1	NA	TRBV25-1	few	CASSEAVSSYNEQFF	TGTGCCAGCAGTGAAGCTGTTAGCTCCTACAATGAGCAGTTCTTC
TRBJ2-7	TRBD1	TRBV18	NA	CASSAPGQGTYEQYF	TGTGCCAGCTCGGCACCGGGACAGGGTACCTACGAGCAGTACTTC
TRBJ2-5	TRBD2	TRBV19	NA	CASSPTSGGQETQYF	TGTGCCAGTAGTCCCACCAGCGGGGGTCAAGAGACCCAGTACTTC
TRBJ1-1	NA	TRBV6-2/TRBV6-3	NA	CASSYSRGYTEAFF	TGTGCCAGCAGTTACTCGCGGGGATACACTGAAGCTTTCTTT
TRBJ1-1	TRBD1	TRBV6-6	NA	CASHGTGGVLTEAFF	TGTGCCAGCCACGGGACAGGGGGCGTACTTACTGAAGCTTTCTTT
TRBJ1-4	NA	TRBV21-1	few	CASSFQGGVREKLFF	TGTGCCAGCAGCTTCCAAGGCGGGGTGAGGGAAAAACTGTTTTTT
TRBJ2-3	TRBD1	TRBV6-5	NA	CASSRTGDYTDTQYF	TGTGCCAGCAGTCGGACAGGGGATTACACAGATACGCAGTATTTT
TRBJ2-3	NA	TRBV12-5	NA	CASGSESAQYF	TGTGCTAGTGGTTCGGAGAGTGCGCAGTATTTT
TRBJ1-1	NA	TRBV12-3/TRBV12-4	NA	CASSGQMNTEAFF	TGTGCCAGCAGTGGACAGATGAACACTGAAGCTTTCTTT
TRBJ1-1	NA	TRBV5-5	NA	CASSLGHLNTEAFF	TGTGCCAGCAGCTTAGGACATCTGAACACTGAAGCTTTCTTT
TRBJ1-2	NA	TRBV28	few	CASSLAGSPNYGYTF	TGTGCCAGCAGTTTAGCAGGGTCCCCTAACTATGGCTACACCTTC
TRBJ1-3	NA	TRBV19	NA	CASSIDFPSGSGNTIYF	TGTGCCAGTAGTATAGATTTTCCCAGTGGCTCTGGAAACACCATATATTTT
TRBJ2-7	NA	TRBV4-3	NA	CASSLNGPYEQYF	TGCGCCAGCAGCTTAAATGGCCCCTACGAGCAGTACTTC
TRBJ2-5	NA	TRBV9	NA	CASSETGSGETQYF	TGTGCCAGCAGCGAAACAGGGTCGGGAGAGACCCAGTACTTC
TRBJ1-5	TRBD1	TRBV19	few	CASSGSGGPYQPQHF	TGTGCCAGTAGTGGGTCAGGGGGCCCTTATCAGCCCCAGCATTTT
TRBJ1-1	TRBD1	TRBV18	NA	CASSPWTGDDTEAFF	TGTGCCAGCTCACCGTGGACAGGGGATGATACTGAAGCTTTCTTT